These T cell receptor beta chains were read from a single sample in a study of T cells in localized non-small cell lung cancer. Using immunoSEQ multiplex PCR, the repertoire was profiled, and TCRdb retains in-frame clones only, with some absent. The sample has around 11,000 clones; 29% are singletons. The source was lung tumor tissue, collected before any cancer treatment. The origin of the receptors is a man aged 35 to 69 with stage I lung adenocarcinoma. Each CDR3 is given with its conserved first and last residue. D genes are given only for firm matches. Size is stated for part of the rows, as once, few or many counts, or as a class when the clone is expanded.

V gene	J gene	D gene	clone size	CDR3 protein	CDR3 DNA
TRBV6-8	TRBJ2-2	TRBD2	few	CASTPPGLAGELFF	TGTGCCAGCACTCCGCCCGGACTAGCGGGGGAGCTGTTTTTT
TRBV6-8	TRBJ1-3	.	few	CAISSWTSGNTIYF	TGTGCCATCTCATCCTGGACCTCTGGAAACACCATATATTTT
TRBV9	TRBJ2-3	.	medium-sized	CASSALQGFDTDTQYF	TGTGCCAGCAGCGCCCTACAGGGATTTGACACAGATACGCAGTATTTT
TRBV9	TRBJ2-5	.	few	CASSAHSVETQYF	TGTGCCAGCAGTGCACATTCGGTGGAGACCCAGTACTTC
TRBV11-3	TRBJ1-5	.	few	CASSLSGTLSNQPQHF	TGTGCCAGCAGCTTGTCGGGGACGCTCAGCAATCAGCCCCAGCATTTT
TRBV11-3	TRBJ1-4	.	few	CASSLIATNEKLFF	TGTGCCAGCAGCTTAATCGCAACTAATGAAAAACTGTTTTTT
TRBV11-3	TRBJ1-2	.	.	CASSPGGLDYGYTF	TGTGCCAGCAGCCCGGGGGGGCTGGACTATGGCTACACCTTC
TRBV9	TRBJ2-2	TRBD1	medium-sized	CASRRGQEVGELFF	TGTGCCAGCAGAAGGGGACAGGAAGTCGGGGAGCTGTTTTTT
TRBV11-3	TRBJ2-5	.	.	CASSSVYRPQETQYF	TGTGCCAGCAGCTCCGTCTACAGGCCCCAAGAGACCCAGTACTTC
TRBV6-8	TRBJ2-5	.	few	CASSYVVFREETQYF	TGTGCCAGCAGTTACGTTGTTTTTAGGGAAGAGACCCAGTACTTC
TRBV18	TRBJ2-1	.	.	CASSPEQGDEQFF	TGTGCCAGCTCACCTGAACAGGGCGATGAGCAGTTCTTC
TRBV19	TRBJ2-7	TRBD1	.	CASSRTGPYEQYF	TGTGCCAGTAGTAGGACAGGGCCCTACGAGCAGTACTTC
TRBV30	TRBJ2-7	.	few	CAWASAAGGAYEQYF	TGTGCCTGGGCTTCTGCGGCAGGGGGGGCCTACGAGCAGTACTTC
TRBV5-1	TRBJ1-1	.	.	CASSLLGALNTEAFF	TGCGCCAGCAGCTTGCTAGGGGCACTGAACACTGAAGCTTTCTTT
TRBV6-8	TRBJ2-3	.	.	CASQGGLVDTQYF	TGTGCCAGCCAGGGGGGGCTGGTCGATACGCAGTATTTT
TRBV11-3	TRBJ1-1	TRBD1	few	CASSTGGSRNTEAFF	TGTGCCAGCAGCACAGGGGGCTCCCGGAACACTGAAGCTTTCTTT
TRBV30	TRBJ2-6	.	few	CAWSGLLGSGANVLTF	TGTGCCTGGAGTGGCCTCTTGGGTTCTGGGGCCAACGTCCTGACTTTC
TRBV10-3	TRBJ2-6	TRBD1	.	CAISKGQGAAGANVLTF	TGTGCCATCAGTAAAGGACAGGGGGCGGCTGGGGCCAACGTCCTGACTTTC
TRBV18	TRBJ2-7	TRBD1	few	CASSYGQGTEQYF	TGTGCCAGCTCTTACGGACAGGGGACGGAGCAGTACTTC
TRBV6-8	TRBJ1-2	TRBD1	.	CAIRGQGHGYTF	TGTGCCATAAGAGGACAGGGTCATGGCTACACCTTC
TRBV30	TRBJ1-5	.	.	CAWSEGSDQPQHF	TGTGCCTGGAGTGAGGGTAGCGATCAGCCCCAGCATTTT
TRBV9	TRBJ2-3	TRBD2	few	CASSVQGLALTDTQYF	TGTGCCAGCAGCGTACAAGGACTAGCTTTGACAGATACGCAGTATTTT
TRBV10-3	TRBJ2-1	.	few	CAINQGVESNEQFF	TGTGCCATCAACCAGGGCGTTGAGTCCAATGAGCAGTTCTTC
TRBV6-8	TRBJ2-2	TRBD1	medium-sized	CASSSQGAPNTGELFF	TGTGCCAGCAGTTCCCAGGGGGCCCCGAACACCGGGGAGCTGTTTTTT
TRBV19	TRBJ2-7	.	.	CASKTASGSYEQYF	TGTGCCAGTAAGACGGCCTCGGGCTCCTACGAGCAGTACTTC
TRBV11-3	TRBJ1-1	TRBD1	few	CASSPRDRVYVNTEAFF	TGTGCCAGCAGCCCTAGGGACAGGGTATACGTTAACACTGAAGCTTTCTTT
TRBV19	TRBJ2-5	.	.	CASSIGWGLETQYF	TGTGCCAGTAGTATAGGGTGGGGGCTGGAGACCCAGTACTTC
TRBV11-3	TRBJ2-5	.	large	CASSLKGRGQETQYF	TGTGCCAGCAGCTTGAAGGGGCGAGGACAAGAGACCCAGTACTTC
TRBV2	TRBJ2-3	TRBD1	.	CASRTRGTGTQYF	TGTGCCAGCAGGACGCGAGGGACAGGGACGCAGTATTTT
TRBV6-8	TRBJ2-6	.	.	CASSYRPAPRPGANVLTF	TGTGCCAGCAGTTACCGTCCAGCCCCAAGGCCTGGGGCCAACGTCCTGACTTTC
TRBV6-8	TRBJ1-4	TRBD1	few	CASSYTQGEVGEKLFF	TGTGCCAGCAGTTACACACAGGGGGAGGTCGGTGAAAAACTGTTTTTT
TRBV14	TRBJ2-3	.	.	CASSQDGLVRGTDTQYF	TGTGCCAGCAGCCAAGACGGCCTTGTTAGGGGCACAGATACGCAGTATTTT
TRBV19	TRBJ2-5	.	.	CASRRGGRAQETQYF	TGTGCCAGTAGGAGGGGAGGACGGGCCCAAGAGACCCAGTACTTC
TRBV10-2	TRBJ1-4	.	few	CASRPKDLRHGEKLFF	TGCGCCAGCAGACCTAAGGACCTCCGGCACGGTGAAAAACTGTTTTTT
TRBV6-8	TRBJ2-3	TRBD2	few	CASSTGGDTQYF	TGTGCCAGCAGTACGGGGGGAGATACGCAGTATTTT
TRBV11-3	TRBJ2-3	.	.	CASSSGPQGGWTDTQYF	TGTGCCAGCAGCTCCGGCCCCCAGGGGGGTTGGACAGATACGCAGTATTTT
TRBV11-1	TRBJ1-1	.	few	CASSRVGDLGGTEAFF	TGTGCCAGCAGCCGGGTTGGGGACCTAGGGGGGACTGAAGCTTTCTTT
TRBV14	TRBJ1-2	.	.	CASSQVGGGLVGYTF	TGTGCCAGCAGCCAAGTTGGGGGGGGGCTTGTCGGCTACACCTTC
TRBV11-3	TRBJ1-6	.	few	CASSLALGGSPLHF	TGTGCCAGCAGCTTGGCCCTAGGAGGCTCACCCCTCCACTTT
TRBV11-3	TRBJ1-2	TRBD1	few	CASSKSTPGLRGDYGYTF	TGTGCCAGCAGCAAATCGACCCCGGGACTCAGGGGGGACTATGGCTACACCTTC
TRBV11-3	TRBJ2-4	.	.	CASSLFDGAGKNIQYF	TGTGCCAGCAGTTTGTTCGATGGGGCCGGCAAAAACATTCAGTACTTC
TRBV11-3	TRBJ1-6	.	many	CASSPGVVDSPLHF	TGTGCCAGCAGTCCCGGGGTCGTTGATTCACCCCTCCACTTT
TRBV9	TRBJ2-3	.	few	CASSAGARVSTDTQYF	TGTGCCAGCAGCGCAGGAGCTCGGGTCAGCACAGATACGCAGTATTTT
TRBV5-1	TRBJ1-1	TRBD1	.	CASGRQGWNTEAFF	TGCGCCAGCGGCCGACAGGGCTGGAACACTGAAGCTTTCTTT
TRBV11-3	TRBJ2-7	TRBD1	.	CASSAGTGMSVSSYEQYF	TGTGCCAGCAGCGCCGGGACAGGAATGTCAGTAAGCTCCTACGAGCAGTACTTC
TRBV11-3	TRBJ1-3	.	few	CASSSAGQGNTIYF	TGTGCCAGCAGCTCGGCCGGACAGGGAAACACCATATATTTT
TRBV5-1	TRBJ2-3	TRBD1	.	CASSLGDRGPDTQYF	TGCGCCAGCAGCCTGGGGGACAGGGGTCCAGATACGCAGTATTTT
TRBV5-1	TRBJ2-3	.	.	CASSGGRGTDTQYF	TGCGCCAGTTCCGGGGGGCGGGGAACAGATACGCAGTATTTT
TRBV5-1	TRBJ1-1	TRBD1	.	CASSQANRGQPEAFF	TGCGCCAGCAGCCAAGCCAACAGGGGGCAACCTGAAGCTTTCTTT
TRBV19	TRBJ1-1	TRBD1	once	CASTTGAGAMNTEAFF	TGTGCCAGTACGACAGGGGCGGGCGCGATGAACACTGAAGCTTTCTTT
TRBV6-8	TRBJ2-3	TRBD2	.	CASSDLRGGLDTQYF	TGTGCCAGCAGTGACCTGCGGGGGGGCCTAGATACGCAGTATTTT
TRBV19	TRBJ1-5	TRBD1	.	CASTQMGQGANQPQHF	TGTGCCAGTACCCAAATGGGGCAGGGGGCAAATCAGCCCCAGCATTTT
TRBV6-8	TRBJ2-3	.	medium-sized	CASSYSRGDTQYF	TGTGCCAGCAGTTACTCCAGGGGAGATACGCAGTATTTT
TRBV6-8	TRBJ2-7	.	few	CASSYVGAYEQYF	TGTGCCAGCAGTTACGTGGGGGCCTACGAGCAGTACTTC
TRBV30	TRBJ2-7	.	.	CAWNTGSFSYEQYF	TGTGCCTGGAATACAGGTTCCTTCTCCTACGAGCAGTACTTC
TRBV6-8	TRBJ1-2	.	.	CASSYSNSYGYTF	TGTGCCAGCAGTTACTCGAACAGCTATGGCTACACCTTC
TRBV9	TRBJ2-5	.	large	CASSASGTQETQYF	TGTGCCAGCAGCGCCTCCGGGACTCAAGAGACCCAGTACTTC
TRBV11-3	TRBJ2-7	.	few	CASSPHNRVGYEQYF	TGTGCCAGCAGCCCACATAACAGGGTTGGTTACGAGCAGTACTTC
TRBV9	TRBJ1-2	.	few	CASSPPSGDGYTF	TGTGCCAGCAGCCCCCCATCGGGTGATGGCTACACCTTC
TRBV11-3	TRBJ2-7	.	.	CASSEGTLSYEQYF	TGTGCCAGCAGCGAGGGGACACTTTCCTACGAGCAGTACTTC